The rows below give T cell receptor beta chains drawn from one sample of a study of control samples from healthy donors and cancer patients. The table came from immunoSEQ multiplex PCR; TCRdb's copy has only in-frame clones and leaves some out. The sample lists 400,000 to 500,000 clones; 75% to 95% were seen once. Material for sequencing was PBMCs. The receptor set was obtained from a man aged 35 to 55 with head and neck cancer. Each CDR3 is given with its conserved first and last residue. The D gene is left open where the match is weak.

TRBJ1-2	TRBV15	TRBD1	CATSRGGGQGVSGYTF
TRBJ2-6	TRBV7-2	-	CASSPGRTSGANVLTF
TRBJ2-7	TRBV3-1/TRBV3-2	TRBD2	CASSQWGRDHEQYF
TRBJ2-7	TRBV6-4	TRBD2	CASRNRLAGGPNEQYF
TRBJ2-7	TRBV6-5	TRBD1	CASSYKPTGVTYEQYF
TRBJ2-1	TRBV2	-	CASRRQHNEQFF
TRBJ2-2	TRBV7-2	TRBD2	CASSLASGGATGELFF
TRBJ2-3	TRBV5-8	-	CASSPDTSRRTDTQYF
TRBJ1-2	TRBV5-1	TRBD1	CASSLDRGGYGYTF
TRBJ1-6	TRBV10-3	TRBD1	CAINSDRGGSPLHF
TRBJ2-1	TRBV12-3/TRBV12-4	TRBD1	CASSLGGTGLQFF
TRBJ1-5	TRBV18	-	CASSPSIQGFNSNQPQHF
TRBJ2-7	TRBV6-5	TRBD2	CASSFSGSYEQYF
TRBJ2-4	TRBV12-3/TRBV12-4	TRBD1	CASSYEGQGLYF
TRBJ2-1	TRBV4-3	-	CASSQELGGGVEEQFF
TRBJ1-1	TRBV30	TRBD1	CAWKGQGSAEAFF
TRBJ1-1	TRBV6-5	TRBD1	CASSYSGTAEAFF
TRBJ2-2	TRBV25-1	TRBD1	CASSGRQGMPGELFF
TRBJ2-1	TRBV7-3	TRBD2	CASSLAGGTYNEQFF
TRBJ1-6	TRBV11-2	-	CASSPDRNSPLHF
TRBJ2-7	TRBV10-3	TRBD1	CAISEPPGTAPWEQYF
TRBJ2-7	TRBV6-2/TRBV6-3	-	CASSFGGRYEQYF
TRBJ2-2	TRBV5-1	TRBD2	CASSSPRGGLNTGELFF
TRBJ2-7	TRBV24-1	-	CATSDTRTASDEQYF
TRBJ2-7	TRBV11-3	TRBD2	CASSPGWGTSGYEQYF